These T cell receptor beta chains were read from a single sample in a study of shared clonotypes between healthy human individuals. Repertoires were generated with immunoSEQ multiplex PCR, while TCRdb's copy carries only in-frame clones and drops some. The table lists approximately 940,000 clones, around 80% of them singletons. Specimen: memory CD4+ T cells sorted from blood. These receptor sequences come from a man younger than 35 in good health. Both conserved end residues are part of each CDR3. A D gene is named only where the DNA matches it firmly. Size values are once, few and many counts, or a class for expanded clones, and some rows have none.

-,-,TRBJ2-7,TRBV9,TGTGCCAGCAGCGTAGACGAATCCGGCGGGACAACGTTCCACGAGCAGTACTTC,CASSVDESGGTTFHEQYF
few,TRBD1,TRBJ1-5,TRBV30,TGTGCCTGGAGTGCGAGGGACAGGGATCAGCCCCAGCATTTT,CAWSARDRDQPQHF
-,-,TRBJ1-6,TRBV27,TGTGCCAGCAGTCCCCTGGACAGAGATAATTCACCCCTCCACTTT,CASSPLDRDNSPLHF
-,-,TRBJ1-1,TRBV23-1,TGCGCCAGCAGTCAATTCTGGGTTCCCTTCACTGAAGCTTTCTTT,CASSQFWVPFTEAFF
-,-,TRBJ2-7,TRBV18,TGTGCCAGCTCACCTTGGGACTACGAGCAGTACTTC,CASSPWDYEQYF
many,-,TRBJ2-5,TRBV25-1,TGTGCCAGCAGTGCGGGGGAGACCCAGTACTTC,CASSAGETQYF
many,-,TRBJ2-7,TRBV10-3,TGTGCCACCGGGCAGCAGGCTCCCTACGAGCAGTACTTC,CATGQQAPYEQYF
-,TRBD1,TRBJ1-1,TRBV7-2,TGTGCCAGCAGCTCGCAGGGGGCAGGGGAAGCTTTCTTT,CASSSQGAGEAFF
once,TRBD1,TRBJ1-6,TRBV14,TGTGCCAGCAGCCAAGATCGGGGGACAGGGGTAAGAAATTCACCCCTCCACTTT,CASSQDRGTGVRNSPLHF
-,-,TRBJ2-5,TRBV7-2,TGTGCCAGCAGCTTAAGACCGGGGCAAGAGACCCAGTACTTC,CASSLRPGQETQYF
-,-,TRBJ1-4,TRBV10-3,TGTGCCATCAGTGAGTTCGGGGAAAAACTGTTTTTT,CAISEFGEKLFF
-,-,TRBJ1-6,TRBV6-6,TGTGCCAGCCAAACCTGGAACAATAATTCACCCCTCCACTTT,CASQTWNNNSPLHF
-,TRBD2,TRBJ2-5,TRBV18,TGTGCCAGCTCACTGGGACTAGCGGAACAAGAGACCCAGTACTTC,CASSLGLAEQETQYF
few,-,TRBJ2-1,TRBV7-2,TGTGCCAGCAGCTCTAGTAGGGGGAGGTACAATGAGCAGTTCTTC,CASSSSRGRYNEQFF
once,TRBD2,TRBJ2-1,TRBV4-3,TGCGCCAGCAGCCCGGGGCTAGCGGCTGTCGATGAGCAGTTCTTC,CASSPGLAAVDEQFF
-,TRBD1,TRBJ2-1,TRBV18,TGTGCCAGCTCACCGGGTCTTAGGGGACAGGGGTTCAATGAGCAGTTCTTC,CASSPGLRGQGFNEQFF
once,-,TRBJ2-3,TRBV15,TGTGCCACCAGCGGCGGAGCTAGCACAGATACGCAGTATTTT,CATSGGASTDTQYF
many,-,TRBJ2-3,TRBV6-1,TGTGCCAGCAGTGGGCAGTCGGGGGCAGATACGCAGTATTTT,CASSGQSGADTQYF
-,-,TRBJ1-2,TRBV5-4,TGTGCCAGCAGCCCCGCGGGAGCTAACTATGGCTACACCTTC,CASSPAGANYGYTF
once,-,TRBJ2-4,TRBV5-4,TGTGCCAGCCTCATCTGGGGGGTAAACATTCAGTACTTC,CASLIWGVNIQYF
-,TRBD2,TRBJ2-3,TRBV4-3,TGCGCCAGCAGCCCCAGACTAGCGGGAGGTCCTTTTACTAGCACAGATACGCAGTATTTT,CASSPRLAGGPFTSTDTQYF
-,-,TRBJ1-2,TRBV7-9,TGTGCCAGCAGCTCCGACCCCAGGGTTGGCTACACCTTC,CASSSDPRVGYTF
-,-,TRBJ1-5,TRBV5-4,TGTGCCAGCAGCTTGAGGGGAAGCAATCAGCCCCAGCATTTT,CASSLRGSNQPQHF
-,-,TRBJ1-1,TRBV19,TGTGCCAGTAGTACACAGGGAACGAACACTGAAGCTTTCTTT,CASSTQGTNTEAFF
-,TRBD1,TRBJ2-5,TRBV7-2,TGTGCCAGCAGCTCGACAGGGGGAAAGGTAGAGACCCAGTACTTC,CASSSTGGKVETQYF
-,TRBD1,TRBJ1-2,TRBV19,TGTGCCAGTAGTCACTCCGGGACAGGGGAACGTGGCTACACCTTC,CASSHSGTGERGYTF
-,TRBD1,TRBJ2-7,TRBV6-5,TGTGCCAGCAGTTATGGGACAGGGAAGGGCTACGAGCAGTACTTC,CASSYGTGKGYEQYF
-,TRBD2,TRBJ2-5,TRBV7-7,TGTGCTAGCAGCCCGGGTGGGGTAGCGGGAGGAAGAGAGACCCAGTACTTC,CASSPGGVAGGRETQYF
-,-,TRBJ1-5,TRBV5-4,TGTGCCAGCAGCATGGATAGCAATCAGCCCCAGCATTTT,CASSMDSNQPQHF
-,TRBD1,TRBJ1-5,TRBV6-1,TGTGCCAGCAGCCTAGGACAGGGGGTAAATCAGCCCCAGCATTTT,CASSLGQGVNQPQHF
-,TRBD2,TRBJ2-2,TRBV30,TGTGCCTGGCGACTAGCGGGGAGCACCGGGGAGCTGTTTTTT,CAWRLAGSTGELFF
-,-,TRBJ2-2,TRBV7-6,TGTGCCAGCAGCTTAGCGTCTCCGGCACTTACTCTAGGCCTTACCGGGGAGCTGTTTTTT,CASSLASPALTLGLTGELFF
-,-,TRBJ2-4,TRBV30,TGTGCCTGGAGGCCCAAATCATTTGGGGGCATTCAGTACTTC,CAWRPKSFGGIQYF
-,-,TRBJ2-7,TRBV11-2,TGTGCCAGCAGCTTAGATCAAGGGGACGAGCAGTACTTC,CASSLDQGDEQYF
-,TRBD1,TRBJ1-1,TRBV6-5,TGTGCCAGCAGTCCGACAGGGCCCCGAGGCACTGAAGCTTTCTTT,CASSPTGPRGTEAFF
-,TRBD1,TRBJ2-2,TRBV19,TGTGCCAGTACCGGGACAGGGGGCATCTTCGGGGAGCTGTTTTTT,CASTGTGGIFGELFF
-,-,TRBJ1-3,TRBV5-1,TGCGCCAGCAGACCCGGACTTTCCGGAAACACCATATATTTT,CASRPGLSGNTIYF
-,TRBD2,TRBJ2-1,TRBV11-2,TGTGCCAGCAGCCTAAGACTAGCGGGGGATAACAATGAGCAGTTCTTC,CASSLRLAGDNNEQFF
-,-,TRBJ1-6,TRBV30,TGTGCCTGGAGTGTATACAGCTCCTATAATTCACCCCTCCACTTT,CAWSVYSSYNSPLHF
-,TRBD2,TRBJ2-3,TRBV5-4,TGTGCCAGCAGCTTGCTAGCGGAAAAGGGAGATACGCAGTATTTT,CASSLLAEKGDTQYF
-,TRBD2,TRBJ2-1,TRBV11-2,TGTGCCAGCAGCATGGCGGGGGAGCACAATGAGCAGTTCTTC,CASSMAGEHNEQFF
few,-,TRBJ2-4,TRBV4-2,TGTGCCAGCAGCCAAGACAGGGGAGGAGAAGGCATTCAGTACTTC,CASSQDRGGEGIQYF
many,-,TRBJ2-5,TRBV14,TGTGCCAGCAGCGAGGGAAGACGAGAGACCCAGTACTTC,CASSEGRRETQYF
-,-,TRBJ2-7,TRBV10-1,TGCGCCAGTTCCGCGGGACACGGGGGTTACTACGAGCAGTACTTC,CASSAGHGGYYEQYF
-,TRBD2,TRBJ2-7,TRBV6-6,TGTGCCAGCAGTTACGGGCGGGGAGGGTACGAGCAGTACTTC,CASSYGRGGYEQYF
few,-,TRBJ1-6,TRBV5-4,TGTGCCAGCAGCTTGGGTGGGAGCTCCTATAATTCACCCCTCCACTTT,CASSLGGSSYNSPLHF
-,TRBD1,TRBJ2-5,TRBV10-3,TGTGCCATCGGCTACAGGGGTGAGGAGACCCAGTACTTC,CAIGYRGEETQYF
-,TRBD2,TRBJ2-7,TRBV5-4,TGTGCCAGCAGCTTGGCCAGGGACGGGGGGGAGGAGCAGTACTTC,CASSLARDGGEEQYF
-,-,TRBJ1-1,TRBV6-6,TGTGCCAGCAGTTACGATCCCGGCAACTTGAACACTGAAGCTTTCTTT,CASSYDPGNLNTEAFF
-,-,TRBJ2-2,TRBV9,TGTGCCAGCAGCGTAGTAGAAGACACCGGGGAGCTGTTTTTT,CASSVVEDTGELFF
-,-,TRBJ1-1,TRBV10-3,TGTGCCATCAGTGAGTCCTGGGTAGGTGCTCGGGGTTTCTTT,CAISESWVGARGFF